The 32 T cell receptor beta chains listed next were all sequenced from one sample in a study of cytomegalovirus exposure and HLA in healthy donors. Measured with immunoSEQ multiplex PCR; TCRdb has only the in-frame clones, and not every one. The data hold approximately 170,000 clones, with under 95% observed a single time. The sample was PBMCs. The source of these receptors is a woman between 18 and 30 years old in good health and CMV-seropositive.

On this clone itself: Other DNA sequences of this sample code for an identical CDR3. V is TRBV5-1 and J is TRBJ1-2; 7 bases fit TRBD1. This CDR3 spans 15 amino acids. V shed 2 bases, J shed 2 bases, and the junction held 6 bases outside the gene matches. Germline loops: CDR1 SGHRS, CDR2 YFSETQ. The CDR3 nucleotides are TGCGCCAGCAGCTTCTCCCTACAGGGGAACTATGGCTACACCTTC. This encodes CASSFSLQGNYGYTF.

The J gene is TRBJ2-7, the V gene TRBV5-8, with TRBD1 matching 8 bases. The CDR3 is 14 amino acids. Germline trimming cut 0 bases from V and 2 bases from J; bases unmatched to any gene: 1. Germline V gene data show CDR1 as SGHTS and CDR2 as YDEGEE. The CDR3 here is CASSLGGQAYEQYF. CDR3 DNA: TGTGCCAGCAGCTTGGGGGGACAGGCCTACGAGCAGTACTTC.

The chain is built from TRBV11-3 and TRBJ1-2; TRBD1 is a possible D gene (5 bases). Germline lookup yields CDR1 SGHNT and CDR2 YENEEA. The V end was cut by 5 bases, the J end by 0 bases, with 10 bases between. CDR3 length: 14 amino acids. CDR3 in DNA: TGTGCCAGCAGCAAACAGACAGCTAACTATGGCTACACCTTC. Protein product: CASSKQTANYGYTF. Looking up the rest from reference TRBV11-3 and TRBJ1-2 gives the full variable domain: EAGVVQSPRYKIIEKKQPVAFWCNPISGHNTLYWYLQNLGQGPELLIRYENEEAVDDSQLPKDRFSAERLKGVDSTLKIQPAELGDSAVYLCASSKQTANYGYTFGSGTRLTVV.

V is TRBV7-8 and J is TRBJ2-5, with TRBD1 matching 9 bases. CDR1 is SGHVS, CDR2 FQNEAQ, per germline. Trimming removed 5 bases from V and 4 bases from J; junction bases left unmatched: 8. CDR3 size: 15 residues. DNA of the CDR3: TGTGCCAGCAGCCCTGGGACAGGGTTTGGAGAGACCCAGTACTTC. Amino acid sequence: CASSPGTGFGETQYF.

The V and J genes are TRBV7-7 and TRBJ2-7; D is uncertain. Germline lookup yields CDR1 SSHAT and CDR2 FNYEAQ (reference sequence). The CDR3 has 13 residues. V was pared by 2 bases and J by 3 bases, with 8 bases between. The CDR3 DNA follows: TGTGCCAGCAGCTTATCTAGAGTCTACGAGCAGTACTTC. This gives the protein CASSLSRVYEQYF.

V is TRBV5-1 and J is TRBJ1-2; TRBD1 agrees at 7 bases. CDR3 size: 15 residues. In germline, CDR1 is SGHRS, CDR2 YFSETQ. The trim removed 1 base at V and 6 bases at J, leaving 9 bases unmatched. The CDR3 region has the DNA TGCGCCAGCAGCTTGAGGACAGGAAACTCCAATGGCTACACCTTC. Protein: CASSLRTGNSNGYTF.

The chain recombines TRBV5-1 with TRBJ1-1; D is possibly TRBD1 (5 bases). This CDR3 is built from 16 residues. V was cut by 4 bases and J by 0 bases, with 16 bases left in between. CDR1 and CDR2 (germline): SGHRS, YFSETQ. The CDR3 reads CASSARPGEVNTEAFF. Here the CDR3 DNA reads TGCGCCAGCAGCGCCCGCCCGGGGGAAGTGAACACTGAAGCTTTCTTT. Full variable domain (rest looked up from reference TRBV5-1 and TRBJ1-1): KAGVTQTPRYLIKTRGQQVTLSCSPISGHRSVSWYQQTPGQGLQFLFEYFSETQRNKGNFPGRFSGRQFSNSRSEMNVSTLELGDSALYLCASSARPGEVNTEAFFGQGTRLTVV.

V usage is TRBV27 and J usage is TRBJ2-1; 12 nucleotides match TRBD2. The CDR3 spans 16 residues. The V and J ends lost 4 bases and 9 bases, in that order; junction bases with no gene match: 10. Germline-derived CDR1 and CDR2 are MNHEY and SMNVEV (reference sequence). The CDR3 DNA is TGTGCCAGCAGTTCAATGCTAGCGGGAGGGCCGGGTGAGCAGTTCTTC. The encoded protein is CASSSMLAGGPGEQFF.

This clone was counted between two and nine times. The genes are TRBV6-5 and TRBJ1-6, with 9 bases fitting TRBD1. The CDR3 loop spans 13 amino acids. Per germline, CDR1 MNHEY and CDR2 SVGAGI. Trimming took 5 bases from V and 13 from J; bases not matched to a gene: 6. The CDR3 coding sequence is TGTGCCAGCAGTACAGGGGGCTCTTTGCCCCTCCACTTT. Its translation: CASSTGGSLPLHF.

V is TRBV10-2 and J is TRBJ1-2; 7 bases agree with TRBD1. This CDR3 spans 13 amino acids. Germline V lookup: CDR1 WSHSY, CDR2 SAAADI. The ends lost 7 bases at V and 8 bases at J; junction bases unmatched: 10. The CDR3 protein is CASKLQGNVGYTF. CDR3 nucleotides: TGCGCCAGCAAGCTACAGGGGAATGTCGGCTACACCTTC.

The chain is built from TRBV4-1 and TRBJ2-7; TRBD2 aligns across 11 bases. From germline, CDR1 is MGHRA and CDR2 YSYEKL. This CDR3 is 15 amino acids long. The V and J ends lost 1 base and 4 bases, in that order; junction bases with no gene match: 3. The CDR3 nucleotides read TGCGCCAGCAGCCAAGCCACTAGCGGGAGTTACGAGCAGTACTTC. Amino acids: CASSQATSGSYEQYF.

The J gene is TRBJ2-1, the V gene TRBV15; a possible D gene is TRBD2 (6 bases). V gave up 9 bases and J gave up 6 bases, with 18 bases separating them. Germline loops: CDR1 LNHNV, CDR2 YYDKDF (reference sequence). The CDR3 is 14 amino acids. The CDR3 region has the DNA TGTGCCACGGGTCCCCGGTCGGGGGTCAATGAGCAGTTCTTC. Its protein is CATGPRSGVNEQFF.

The rearrangement uses TRBV27 and TRBJ2-3; 7 nucleotides agree with TRBD1. From germline, CDR1 is MNHEY and CDR2 SMNVEV (reference sequence). CDR3 length: 14 residues. With V trimmed by 2 bases and J by 1 base, 0 bases remained unmatched. CDR3 sequence reads: CASSLDRGTDTQYF. The CDR3 nucleotides read TGTGCCAGCAGTTTAGACAGGGGCACAGATACGCAGTATTTT.

This clone was counted only a few times. This chain links TRBV2 with TRBJ1-6; no firm D call. This CDR3 is built from 14 residues. Germline V lookup: CDR1 SNHLY, CDR2 FYNNEI. Between the trimmed V and J ends, which lost 2 bases and 9 bases, there was a span of 11 bases. The CDR3: CASSELVVGSPLHF. The CDR3 DNA reads as TGTGCCAGCAGTGAATTGGTAGTCGGTTCACCCCTCCACTTT.

The genes are TRBV19 and TRBJ2-2; D is possibly TRBD2 (5 bases). This CDR3 is built from 14 residues. Per the germline V gene, CDR1 is LNHDA and CDR2 is SQIVND (reference sequence). V lost 6 bases, J lost 0 bases, and 8 bases lay in between. CDR3 sequence: CASSGGSNTGELFF. In DNA form, the CDR3 reads TGTGCCAGTAGCGGCGGGTCGAACACCGGGGAGCTGTTTTTT. Full variable domain (remainder filled in from reference TRBV19 and TRBJ2-2): DGGITQSPKYLFRKEGQNVTLSCEQNLNHDAMYWYRQDPGQGLRLIYYSQIVNDFQKGDIAEGYSVSREKKESFPLTVTSAQKNPTAFYLCASSGGSNTGELFFGEGSRLTVL.

V and J are TRBV9 and TRBJ2-3; no clear D. V gave up 4 bases and J gave up 4 bases, with 10 bases separating them. The CDR3 length is 13 residues. Per the germline V gene, CDR1 is SGDLS and CDR2 is YYNGEE. In DNA, the CDR3 is TGTGCCAGCAGCCCCGACGAGGCAGATACGCAGTATTTT. Translating it yields CASSPDEADTQYF.

The genes are TRBV10-3 and TRBJ1-4, with TRBD1 matching 9 bases. CDR1 and CDR2 from the germline V gene are ENHRY and SYGVKD. The CDR3 contains 17 residues. J gave up 4 bases and V 2 bases, and 8 bases lay outside the gene matches. For the CDR3, the DNA is TGTGCCATCAGTGAGGGGGAGCCGGGACAGGGTAATGAAAAACTGTTTTTT. This codes for CAISEGEPGQGNEKLFF.

This chain joins TRBV10-3 and TRBJ2-5; a weak D match, TRBD1 (5 bases). The CDR3 runs to 13 residues. Germline CDR1 ENHRY, CDR2 SYGVKD. V was clipped by 2 bases and J by 10 bases, with 14 bases between them. The CDR3 DNA reads as TGTGCCATCAGTGAGGTCCCAGCTGACAGCCAGTACTTC. This sequence encodes CAISEVPADSQYF.

J is TRBJ2-3 and V is TRBV5-6; unclear D gene. The germline V and J ends were trimmed by 0 bases and 1 base, with 6 bases remaining between them. This CDR3 is 14 amino acids long. CDR1 is SGHDT, CDR2 YYEEEE, per germline. The CDR3, as DNA: TGTGCCAGCAGCTTGGGTTCGGGCACAGATACGCAGTATTTT. Amino acids: CASSLGSGTDTQYF. Looking up the rest from reference TRBV5-6 and TRBJ2-3 gives the full variable domain: DAGVTQSPTHLIKTRGQQVTLRCSPKSGHDTVSWYQQALGQGPQFIFQYYEEEERQRGNFPDRFSGHQFPNYSSELNVNALLLGDSALYLCASSLGSGTDTQYFGPGTRLTVL.

The chain is built from TRBV15 and TRBJ2-3, with TRBD1 as a possible D gene (5 bases). Germline V lookup: CDR1 LNHNV, CDR2 YYDKDF (reference sequence). The CDR3 is 15 amino acids. The ends were cut back, 5 bases at V and 1 base at J, with 13 bases in the middle. CDR3 protein: CATSPRETGTDTQYF. The CDR3 DNA sequence: TGTGCCACCAGCCCTAGAGAGACAGGCACAGATACGCAGTATTTT.

The chain links TRBV6-5 to TRBJ2-2, with D possibly TRBD1 on 5 matching bases. The CDR3 is 13 residues long. Germline V lookup: CDR1 MNHEY, CDR2 SVGAGI. V was clipped by 7 bases and J by 7 bases, with 13 bases between them. Here the CDR3 reads CASTQGSYGELFF. The CDR3 DNA is TGTGCCAGCACCCAGGGTAGTTACGGGGAGCTGTTTTTT.

This clone was found once. CDR3 protein: CASSEVAVSTDTQYF. Here the CDR3 DNA reads TGTGCCAGCAGTGAAGTGGCGGTAAGCACAGATACGCAGTATTTT. The rearrangement links TRBV6-1 to TRBJ2-3; D is ambiguous. Germline CDR1 reads MNHNS; CDR2 reads SASEGT. The CDR3 consists of 15 residues. The germline V and J ends were trimmed by 1 base and 0 bases, with 8 bases remaining between them.

V usage is TRBV6-6 and J usage is TRBJ1-5; D possibly corresponds to TRBD1 (6 bases). Germline V gene lookup returns CDR1 MNHNY and CDR2 SVGAGI (reference sequence). The CDR3 loop spans 14 amino acids. The V end lost 5 bases, the J end lost 9 bases, and 17 bases lay between the germline ends. The CDR3 sequence: CASSALTGLGPQHF. As DNA, the CDR3 is TGTGCCAGCAGTGCCCTCACAGGGTTAGGGCCCCAGCATTTT.

The chain employs TRBV5-1 and TRBJ2-1, with a weak D call TRBD2 (6 bases). This CDR3 has 16 amino acids. V lost 4 bases, J lost 5 bases, and 19 bases lay in between. In germline, CDR1 is SGHRS, CDR2 YFSETQ. The DNA for the CDR3 is TGCGCCAGCAGCGCCCAGACTAGAGCGTCTAACAATGAGCAGTTCTTC. It translates to CASSAQTRASNNEQFF.

CDR3 region: CASRADSYNEQFF. CDR3 DNA: TGTGCCAGTAGGGCCGACTCCTACAATGAGCAGTTCTTC. This sequence joins TRBV19 and TRBJ2-1; D is uncertain. The CDR3 runs 13 residues. From germline, CDR1 is LNHDA and CDR2 SQIVND (reference sequence). Trimming took off 6 bases at V and 0 bases at J, with 6 bases between the two ends.

J is TRBJ1-5 and V is TRBV30; perhaps TRBD1 as D (6 bases). This CDR3 spans 14 amino acids. Deletions cut 0 bases from V and 1 base from J, with 7 bases between. Germline V gene sequence: CDR1 GTSNPN, CDR2 SVGIG (reference sequence). CDR3 DNA: TGTGCCTGGAGTGTAGGGACAAGCAATCAGCCCCAGCATTTT. Translated, it gives CAWSVGTSNQPQHF.

The chain couples TRBV7-8 to TRBJ1-6; TRBD1 matches 8 bases. Germline-derived CDR1 and CDR2 are SGHVS and FQNEAQ. The J segment lost 1 base and the V segment lost 4 bases, leaving 9 bases of the junction unmatched. The CDR3 extends over 18 amino acids. CDR3 protein: CASSSRTGLGSYNSPLHF. In DNA, the CDR3 is TGTGCCAGCAGCTCAAGGACAGGGTTGGGGTCCTATAATTCACCCCTCCACTTT.

V usage is TRBV13 and J usage is TRBJ1-2, with D unclear. The CDR3 has 13 residues. The V and J ends lost 1 base and 4 bases respectively, with 7 bases between them. The germline gives CDR1 PRHDT, CDR2 FYEKMQ (reference sequence). The CDR3 reads CASSLESGYGYTF. The CDR3 DNA reads as TGTGCCAGCAGCTTAGAGTCCGGCTATGGCTACACCTTC.

The chain combines TRBV4-3 with TRBJ2-6, with 7 bases fitting TRBD2. The CDR3 extends over 16 amino acids. CDR1 and CDR2 (germline): LGHNA, YSLEER. V lost 1 base and J lost 1; bases outside the gene matches: 1. CDR3 sequence reads: CASSQGGGSGANVLTF. The CDR3 bases are TGCGCCAGCAGCCAAGGGGGGGGATCTGGGGCCAACGTCCTGACTTTC.

V gene TRBV18 combines with J gene TRBJ2-7; 14 bases agree with TRBD2. The CDR3 is 16 residues long. The germline V gene encodes CDR1 KGHSH and CDR2 LQKENI. V lost 4 bases, J lost 5 bases, and 7 bases stayed unmatched. The CDR3 is CASSRPGLAGDHEQYF. CDR3 DNA sequence: TGTGCCAGCTCACGACCGGGACTAGCGGGAGATCACGAGCAGTACTTC.

The V call is TRBV7-2, the J call TRBJ2-1; 11 bases agree with TRBD2. Germline loops: CDR1 SGHTA, CDR2 FQGNSA. This CDR3 has 17 residues. V shed 0 bases and J 6 bases; nucleotides not matched to a gene: 7. CDR3 loop: CASSLAHRLAGSNEQFF. Here the CDR3 DNA reads TGTGCCAGCAGCTTAGCGCACAGACTAGCGGGGAGCAATGAGCAGTTCTTC.

V is TRBV28 and J is TRBJ2-4, with TRBD1 matching 9 bases. The CDR3 runs 14 residues. The V segment lost 5 bases and the J segment 6 bases; nucleotides outside the gene matches: 5. In germline, CDR1 is MDHEN, CDR2 SYDVKM. CDR3: CASSGDREINIQYF. The DNA for the CDR3 is TGTGCCAGCAGTGGGGACAGGGAAATAAACATTCAGTACTTC. The variable domain in full, with the rest retrieved from reference TRBV28 and TRBJ2-4, is DVKVTQSSRYLVKRTGEKVFLECVQDMDHENMFWYRQDPGLGLRLIYFSYDVKMKEKGDIPEGYSVSREKKERFSLILESASTNQTSMYLCASSGDREINIQYFGAGTRLSVL.